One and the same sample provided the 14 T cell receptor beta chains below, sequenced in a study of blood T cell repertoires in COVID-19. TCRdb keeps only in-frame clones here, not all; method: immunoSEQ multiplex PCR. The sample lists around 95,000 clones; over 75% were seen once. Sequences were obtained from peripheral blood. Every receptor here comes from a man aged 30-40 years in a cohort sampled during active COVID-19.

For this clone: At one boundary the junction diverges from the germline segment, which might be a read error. CDR3 in amino acids: CASATDLLMGRVF. The CDR3 coding sequence is TGTGCCAGCGCAACGGACCTGTTGATGGGGAGAGTTTTT. The chain joins TRBV18 to TRBJ1-4; no firm D call. From germline, CDR1 is KGHSH and CDR2 LQKENI. The CDR3 sequence is 13 residues long.

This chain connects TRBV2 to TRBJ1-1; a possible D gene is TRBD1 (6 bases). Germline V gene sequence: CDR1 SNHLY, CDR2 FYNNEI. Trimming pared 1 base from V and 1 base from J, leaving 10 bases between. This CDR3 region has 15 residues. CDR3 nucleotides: TGTGCCAGCAGTGAAGTGGGGGGGCCGAACACTGAAGCTTTCTTT. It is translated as CASSEVGGPNTEAFF.

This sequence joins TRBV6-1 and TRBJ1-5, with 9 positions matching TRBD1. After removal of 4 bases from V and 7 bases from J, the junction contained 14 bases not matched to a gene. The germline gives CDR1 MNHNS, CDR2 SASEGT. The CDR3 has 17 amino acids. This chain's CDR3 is CASSAGYLTGGIQPQHF. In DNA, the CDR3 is TGTGCCAGCAGTGCAGGATATTTGACAGGGGGGATCCAGCCCCAGCATTTT.

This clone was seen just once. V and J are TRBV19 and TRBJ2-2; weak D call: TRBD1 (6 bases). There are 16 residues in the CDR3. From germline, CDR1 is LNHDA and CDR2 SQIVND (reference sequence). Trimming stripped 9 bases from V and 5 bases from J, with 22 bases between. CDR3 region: CASQRSQGGLTGELFF. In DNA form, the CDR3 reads TGTGCCAGCCAGCGCAGCCAAGGGGGTTTGACCGGGGAGCTGTTTTTT.

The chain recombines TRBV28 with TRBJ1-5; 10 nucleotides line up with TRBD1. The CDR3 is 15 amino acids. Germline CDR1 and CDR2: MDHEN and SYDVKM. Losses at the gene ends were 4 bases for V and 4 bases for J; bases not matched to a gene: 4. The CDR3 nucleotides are TGTGCCAGCAGTTCCGGGACAGGGGATAATCAGCCCCAGCATTTT. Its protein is CASSSGTGDNQPQHF.

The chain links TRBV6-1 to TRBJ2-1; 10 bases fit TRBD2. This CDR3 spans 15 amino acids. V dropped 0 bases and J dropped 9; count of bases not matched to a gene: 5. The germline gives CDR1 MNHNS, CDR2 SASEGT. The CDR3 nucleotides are TGTGCCAGCAGTGAAGCCACTAGCGGGGCCTTTGAGCAGTTCTTC. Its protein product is CASSEATSGAFEQFF.

The CDR3 loop is CASSSTGQGGYTF. The CDR3 DNA reads TGTGCCAGCAGCTCGACAGGGCAAGGTGGCTACACCTTC. The chain couples TRBV2 to TRBJ1-2, with 7 bases lining up with TRBD1. V shed 6 bases and J 7 bases; nucleotides not matched to a gene: 8. The CDR3 contains 13 residues. From germline, CDR1 is SNHLY and CDR2 FYNNEI.

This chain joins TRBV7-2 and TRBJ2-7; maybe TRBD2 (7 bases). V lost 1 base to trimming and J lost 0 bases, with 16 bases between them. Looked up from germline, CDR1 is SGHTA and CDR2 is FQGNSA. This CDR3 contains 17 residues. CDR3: CASSLGVGGLDSYEQYF. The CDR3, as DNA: TGTGCCAGCAGCTTAGGGGTCGGGGGGCTGGACTCCTACGAGCAGTACTTC.

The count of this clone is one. CDR3 sequence: CSVARDRGYNEQFF. In nucleotides, the CDR3 is TGCAGCGTCGCCCGGGACAGGGGGTACAATGAGCAGTTCTTC. The chain combines TRBV29-1 with TRBJ2-1, with 11 bases identical to TRBD1. In germline, CDR1 is SQVTM, CDR2 ANQGSEA. CDR3 length: 14 amino acids. Trimming cost V 6 bases and J 4 bases; bases outside gene matches: 5.

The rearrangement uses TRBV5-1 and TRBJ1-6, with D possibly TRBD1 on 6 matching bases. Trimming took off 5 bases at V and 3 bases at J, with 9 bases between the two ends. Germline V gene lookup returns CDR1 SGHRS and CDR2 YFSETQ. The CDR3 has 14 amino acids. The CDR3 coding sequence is TGCGCCAGCAGTAAGGACAGCTATAATTCACCCCTCCACTTT. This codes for CASSKDSYNSPLHF. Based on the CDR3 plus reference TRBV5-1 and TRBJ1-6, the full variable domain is KAGVTQTPRYLIKTRGQQVTLSCSPISGHRSVSWYQQTPGQGLQFLFEYFSETQRNKGNFPGRFSGRQFSNSRSEMNVSTLELGDSALYLCASSKDSYNSPLHFGNGTRLTVT.

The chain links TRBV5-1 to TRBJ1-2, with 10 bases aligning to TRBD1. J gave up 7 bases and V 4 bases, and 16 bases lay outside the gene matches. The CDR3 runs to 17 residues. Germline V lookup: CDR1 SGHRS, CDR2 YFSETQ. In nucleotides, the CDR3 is TGCGCCAGCAGCGCAACCGGGACAGGGGAAGATAAGAGTGGCTACACCTTC. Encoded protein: CASSATGTGEDKSGYTF.

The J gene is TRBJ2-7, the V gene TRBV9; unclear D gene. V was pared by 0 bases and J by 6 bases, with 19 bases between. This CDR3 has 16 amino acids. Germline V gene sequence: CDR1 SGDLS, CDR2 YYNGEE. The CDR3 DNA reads TGTGCCAGCAGCGTAGGCGGAGATTCAGCCTCGAGCGAGCAGTACTTC. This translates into CASSVGGDSASSEQYF.

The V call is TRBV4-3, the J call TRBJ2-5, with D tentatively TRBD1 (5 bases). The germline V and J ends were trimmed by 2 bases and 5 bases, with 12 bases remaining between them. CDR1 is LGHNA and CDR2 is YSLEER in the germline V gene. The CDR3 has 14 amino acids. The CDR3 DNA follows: TGCGCCAGCAGCCAAACGACAGTTGGGGAGACCCAGTACTTC. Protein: CASSQTTVGETQYF.

The CDR3 DNA sequence: TGTGCCAGTAGTAAGCTTGGATGGTCTAGCGTCTCCTACGAGCAGTACTTC. Protein: CASSKLGWSSVSYEQYF. The chain combines TRBV19 with TRBJ2-7; weak D call: TRBD2 (6 bases). CDR1 LNHDA and CDR2 SQIVND come from the germline V gene (reference sequence). This CDR3 spans 17 amino acids. Trimming stripped 4 bases from V and 0 bases from J, with 19 bases between.